Listed below are T cell receptor beta chains from one sample, sequenced in a study of cytomegalovirus exposure and HLA in healthy donors. Profiled with immunoSEQ multiplex PCR; TCRdb holds only in-frame clones, not every one. The sample contains approximately 110,000 clones, around 70% of which appear only once. Sequencing was carried out using PBMCs. The receptors come from a woman between 35 and 50 years old in good health and CMV-seropositive. CDR3s leave out the opening cysteine and the closing phenylalanine or tryptophan. D genes are given only for firm matches. For some rows the clone size is stated as once, few or many, or as a class when expanded; others skip it.

>.|.|TRBV5-4|.
ASSPPNRYEQY
>TRBJ2-2|.|TRBV5-5|.
ASSLWRQTGELF
>TRBJ2-1|.|TRBV4-1|TRBD2
ASSASGGARARYEQF
>TRBJ1-6|few|TRBV10-3|.
AINQGSYNSPLH
>TRBJ2-7|.|TRBV5-1|TRBD2
ASSAAGTAAYEQY
>TRBJ2-4|.|TRBV2|.
ASRDLQVSVAKNIQY
>TRBJ1-6|.|TRBV18|TRBD1
ASSGQGGNSPLH
>TRBJ2-1|.|TRBV5-1|.
ASSPSLNEQF
>TRBJ1-1|.|TRBV30|TRBD1
AWRGQIANTEAF
>TRBJ2-7|.|TRBV4-1|TRBD2
ASSPAVAGYYEQY
>TRBJ1-1|.|TRBV11-2|.
ASNRRQVETEAF
>TRBJ2-7|once|TRBV27|.
ASSFRVTAKRGYEQY
>TRBJ2-5|few|TRBV7-9|.
ASSSITYQETQY
>TRBJ1-4|.|TRBV7-9|.
ASSLMGQENEKLF
>TRBJ2-2|few|TRBV27|.
ASSSSYTGELF
>TRBJ2-1|.|TRBV7-3|TRBD2
ASSSSGGASNEQF
>TRBJ1-2|.|TRBV6-6|.
ASSYGQGSSGYT
>TRBJ2-2|.|TRBV5-1|TRBD2
ASSFRGSLTGELF
>TRBJ1-1|few|TRBV7-2|.
ASSRGGSDTEAF
>TRBJ2-3|.|TRBV7-6|.
ASSLARSDTQY
>TRBJ2-1|once|TRBV1|.
TSSQAGGSLYNEQF
>TRBJ1-1|few|TRBV11-1|.
ASSHRRGNTEAF